Listed below are T cell receptor beta chains from one sample, sequenced in a study of identical twins. TCRdb called the 5' RACE reads again in MiXCR, with one record for every CDR3 protein. The repertoire holds some 300,000 distinct CDR3 sequences, with 9% to 15% as singletons. These data were also reused for a study on yellow fever vaccine responses in identical twins.

Material for sequencing was CD8+ T cells sorted from blood. These receptors were taken from a woman younger than 30 in good health. Both conserved end residues are trimmed from each CDR3.

CDR3: ASSLSGGRSSSPYEQY
J: TRBJ2-7
V: TRBV27

CDR3: ASRGRDRVGSNQPQH
J: TRBJ1-5
V: TRBV12-3/TRBV12-4

CDR3: ASSSTNRYQETQY
J: TRBJ2-5
V: TRBV7-9

CDR3: ASSYAGGNEQF
J: TRBJ2-1
V: TRBV6-6

CDR3: ASSQKPAGTVSGEQY
J: TRBJ2-7
V: TRBV4-1

CDR3: SGRTDGNTIY
J: TRBJ1-3
V: TRBV29-1

CDR3: AISERAGARQETQY
J: TRBJ2-5
V: TRBV10-3

CDR3: ATSERGPLGDEQF
J: TRBJ2-1
V: TRBV24-1

CDR3: ASSFRTYNEQF
J: TRBJ2-1
V: TRBV12-3/TRBV12-4

CDR3: ASSLSLGLVNSPLH
J: TRBJ1-6
V: TRBV5-5

CDR3: ASSSHSYNEQF
J: TRBJ2-1
V: TRBV28

CDR3: ASSLGVDYGYT
J: TRBJ1-2
V: TRBV27

CDR3: ASSGFLEEDTQY
J: TRBJ2-3
V: TRBV9

CDR3: ASSKTNTEAF
J: TRBJ1-1
V: TRBV5-1

CDR3: ASSQDLKKTRTDTQY
J: TRBJ2-3
V: TRBV3-1

CDR3: ASLGGMYQETQY
J: TRBJ2-5
V: TRBV25-1

CDR3: ASSEGSGTGELF
J: TRBJ2-2
V: TRBV6-1

CDR3: ASSEGRGLETQY
J: TRBJ2-5
V: TRBV2

CDR3: AIGTERGTQY
J: TRBJ2-3
V: TRBV10-3

CDR3: ASSSPDGGEIADTQY
J: TRBJ2-3
V: TRBV5-6

CDR3: ASRRQPIDTGELF
J: TRBJ2-2
V: TRBV6-1

CDR3: ASTDSGVYGYT
J: TRBJ1-2
V: TRBV9

CDR3: ASSQEDPLRGSYNEQF
J: TRBJ2-1
V: TRBV4-1

CDR3: ASSERSWGTVMGYGYT
J: TRBJ1-2
V: TRBV6-1

CDR3: ATSTNEKLF
J: TRBJ1-4
V: TRBV28

CDR3: ASSGRSDGTDTQY
J: TRBJ2-3
V: TRBV6-1

CDR3: ASSRSGQGAEGYT
J: TRBJ1-2
V: TRBV5-1

CDR3: ASSQGGSSGETQY
J: TRBJ2-5
V: TRBV3-1

CDR3: ASSLSGGLGQPQH
J: TRBJ1-5
V: TRBV12-3/TRBV12-4

CDR3: ASSPPPGVGGYEQY
J: TRBJ2-7
V: TRBV27

CDR3: SVVGGGVNEQF
J: TRBJ2-1
V: TRBV29-1

CDR3: ASSQSLRLAAQETQY
J: TRBJ2-5
V: TRBV4-1

CDR3: ASSAGTGEGFWEKLF
J: TRBJ1-4
V: TRBV4-1

CDR3: ATSGQDISSSYNEQF
J: TRBJ2-1
V: TRBV24-1

CDR3: ASSLRGGYTGELF
J: TRBJ2-2
V: TRBV12-3/TRBV12-4

CDR3: ASGPRIAGGLTDTQY
J: TRBJ2-3
V: TRBV12-3/TRBV12-4

CDR3: ASLGQEGIDEQY
J: TRBJ2-7
V: TRBV2

CDR3: ASSLVAGADTQY
J: TRBJ2-3
V: TRBV28

CDR3: SARGGDLLTEAF
J: TRBJ1-1
V: TRBV20-1

CDR3: ASRLNRGTMNTEAF
J: TRBJ1-1
V: TRBV7-2

CDR3: ASSLESTHEQF
J: TRBJ2-1
V: TRBV5-1

CDR3: ASRLAGEVTDTQY
J: TRBJ2-3
V: TRBV6-1

CDR3: ASRLGGAIGIQY
J: TRBJ2-4
V: TRBV12-3/TRBV12-4

CDR3: ASYPGQGYEQY
J: TRBJ2-7
V: TRBV2

CDR3: ASSYSAWKTPGTSGRKDEQY
J: TRBJ2-7
V: TRBV6-2/TRBV6-3

CDR3: ASRRDRGKGSPLH
J: TRBJ1-6
V: TRBV2

CDR3: ASSLEAAARTDTQY
J: TRBJ2-3
V: TRBV5-1

CDR3: ASSPGVGAGADTQY
J: TRBJ2-3
V: TRBV4-1